A selection of T cell receptor beta chains follows, all from one sample in a study of graft-versus-host responses after intestinal transplantation. Generated by immunoSEQ multiplex PCR, the TCRdb table keeps only in-frame clones and is missing some. The sample carries roughly 99,000 clones, 85% to 95% recorded once. Their antigens are not known. Material: unstimulated CD8+ T cells sorted from spleen or lymph node cells, obtained before transplant. The receptor set was obtained from a human donor who was the organ donor for an intestinal transplant. CDR3s include the opening cysteine and the closing phenylalanine or tryptophan. D genes are given only for firm matches. The listing skips clone size in some rows; elsewhere it reads once, few, many or a size class.

clone_size,j_call,d_call,v_call,cdr3_aa,cdr3_nt
NA,TRBJ1-1,NA,TRBV5-1,CASSLEGMNTEAFF,TGCGCCAGCAGTCTGGAGGGGATGAACACTGAAGCTTTCTTT
NA,TRBJ2-5,NA,TRBV7-8,CASSLAWVTGQETQYF,TGTGCCAGCAGCTTAGCGTGGGTGACAGGACAAGAGACCCAGTACTTC
NA,TRBJ1-5,NA,TRBV6-1,CASSELPGLSLSHSNQPQHF,TGTGCCAGCAGTGAGTTACCGGGACTCAGCTTATCCCATAGCAATCAGCCCCAGCATTTT
NA,TRBJ1-2,NA,TRBV28,CASTDYRYHYGYTF,TGTGCCAGCACCGACTACCGTTATCACTATGGCTACACCTTC
NA,TRBJ1-1,NA,TRBV21-1,CASSKWDRGNTEAFF,TGTGCCAGCAGCAAGTGGGACAGGGGGAACACTGAAGCTTTCTTT
NA,TRBJ1-3,NA,TRBV4-1,CASSPRQVDGNTIYF,TGCGCCAGCAGCCCAAGACAGGTCGATGGAAACACCATATATTTT
NA,TRBJ2-3,NA,TRBV28,CASSALEGVGTDTQYF,TGTGCCAGCAGTGCCCTGGAAGGGGTTGGGACAGATACGCAGTATTTT
NA,TRBJ2-1,TRBD2,TRBV19,CASSSGGANEQFF,TGTGCCAGTAGTAGCGGGGGGGCCAATGAGCAGTTCTTC
NA,TRBJ2-1,TRBD2,TRBV15,CATSRAVSGRAYEQFF,TGTGCCACCAGCAGAGCGGTTAGCGGGAGGGCCTATGAGCAGTTCTTC
NA,TRBJ2-1,TRBD1,TRBV5-1,CASSPGTGISYNEQFF,TGCGCCAGCAGCCCCGGGACAGGGATCTCCTACAATGAGCAGTTCTTC
NA,TRBJ2-4,NA,TRBV27,CASSPSPGSSDIQYF,TGTGCCAGCAGTCCTAGCCCGGGGTCATCTGACATTCAGTACTTC
NA,TRBJ1-2,NA,TRBV15,CATSRDRQGHGYTF,TGTGCCACCAGCAGAGATCGGCAGGGCCACGGCTACACCTTC
NA,TRBJ2-3,NA,TRBV2,CARRDGSVNTQYF,TGTGCCAGGAGGGATGGCAGTGTAAATACGCAGTATTTT
NA,TRBJ2-7,NA,TRBV27,CASSLRQGGHYEQYF,TGTGCCAGCAGTTTAAGGCAGGGAGGCCACTACGAGCAGTACTTC
NA,TRBJ1-1,TRBD1,TRBV19,CASRQGIATEAFF,TGTGCCAGCCGACAGGGGATTGCTACTGAAGCTTTCTTT
once,TRBJ1-2,NA,TRBV13,CASSLGQPAPYGYTF,TGTGCCAGCAGCCTCGGACAACCCGCCCCCTATGGCTACACCTTC
NA,TRBJ1-5,NA,TRBV7-9,CASSLSGEGQPQHF,TGTGCCAGCAGCTTGTCAGGGGAAGGGCAGCCCCAGCATTTT
NA,TRBJ2-7,NA,TRBV7-6,CASSLETAGFNEQYF,TGTGCCAGCAGCTTAGAGACGGCGGGCTTTAACGAGCAGTACTTC
NA,TRBJ2-7,TRBD2,TRBV30,CAWGLGAGGSYEQYF,TGTGCCTGGGGACTAGGAGCGGGGGGTTCCTACGAGCAGTACTTC
once,TRBJ2-5,NA,TRBV7-9,CASSLRVGETQYF,TGTGCCAGCAGCTTAAGAGTCGGAGAGACCCAGTACTTC
NA,TRBJ2-1,NA,TRBV27,CASSKSSYNEQFF,TGTGCCAGCAGCAAGAGCTCCTACAATGAGCAGTTCTTC
NA,TRBJ2-7,NA,TRBV2,CALVDQEAEQYF,TGTGCCTTGGTAGATCAGGAGGCCGAGCAGTACTTC